These 8 T cell receptor beta chains were sequenced from one sample in a study of blood T cells in healthy people across ages. It was with a sample-barcoded 5' primer and a J-beta primer mix that a second PCR of about 7 to 12 cycles was run. Via MiXCR, TCRdb re-called the 5' RACE reads, giving one row per CDR3 protein. The data contain approximately 490,000 distinct CDR3 sequences, nearly 25% of them singletons. This sample was shared with a second study, whose subject was T cells of mothers and their children.

Sequencing was performed on blood. The source of these receptors is a boy between 10 and 17 years old in good health.

In its sample, this clonotype was seen a few times. This chain connects TRBV19 to TRBJ2-5; maybe TRBD2 (7 bases). The end of the DNA is better explained by TRBJ2-7, so the J call may be wrong. CDR1 is LNHDA, CDR2 SQIVND, per germline (reference sequence). The CDR3 contains 13 residues. CDR3 in DNA: TGTGCCCGAGAGGGGGGGGCGCGCCACGAGCAGTACTTC. Protein sequence: CAREGGARHEQYF.

This clonotype was seen a few times. V usage is TRBV7-2 and J usage is TRBJ1-4, with D perhaps TRBD1 (5 bases). V was pared by 5 bases and J by 1 base, with 11 bases between. The germline CDR1 and CDR2 sequences are SGHTA and FQGNSA. This CDR3 is built from 15 residues. Written as DNA, the CDR3 is TGTGCCAGCAGCCTGGGGGGGTTAACTAATGAAAAACTGTTTTTT. It specifies CASSLGGLTNEKLFF.

In its sample, this clonotype was seen a few times. This chain uses TRBV20-1 with TRBJ1-1; D gene ambiguous. V lost 2 bases and J lost 1, with 11 bases in between. This CDR3 comprises 14 residues. Germline V gene sequence: CDR1 DFQATT, CDR2 SNEGSKA (reference sequence). The CDR3 reads CSARRELGNTEAFF. CDR3 nucleotides: TGCAGTGCTAGAAGGGAATTAGGGAACACTGAAGCTTTCTTT.

This clonotype was seen ten or more times. V gene TRBV7-3 combines with J gene TRBJ2-3; the D gene is possibly TRBD2 (6 bases). Per the germline V gene, CDR1 is SGHTA and CDR2 is FQGTGA. V was shortened by 5 bases and J by 0 bases, with 12 bases between the two germline ends. This CDR3 region has 15 residues. CDR3 nucleotide sequence: TGTGCCAGCAGCCCTTCCGGGACTAGCACAGATACGCAGTATTTT. Translating it yields CASSPSGTSTDTQYF.

The chain carries TRBV6-1 and TRBJ1-2, with 12 bases aligning to TRBD1. With 5 bases clipped from V and 8 bases from J, the junction kept 9 bases outside the gene matches. The CDR3 is made up of 15 amino acids. Germline V gives CDR1 MNHNS, CDR2 SASEGT. CDR3 loop: CASSTRDRGRKGYTF. The DNA for the CDR3 is TGTGCCAGCAGTACCCGGGACAGGGGGCGGAAAGGCTACACCTTC.

There are a few counts of this clonotype. The rearrangement uses TRBV4-2 and TRBJ2-7, with 10 bases aligning to TRBD2. Trimming removed 7 bases from V and 5 bases from J; junction bases left unmatched: 11. CDR1 LGHNA and CDR2 YNFKEQ come from the germline V gene. The CDR3 consists of 15 residues. The CDR3 reads CASKEDRGTSDEQYF. The CDR3 DNA sequence: TGTGCCAGCAAGGAAGATCGAGGGACTAGCGACGAGCAGTACTTC.

The CDR3 loop is CASSPQGLTTEAFF. CDR3 coding DNA: TGTGCCAGCAGTCCCCAGGGTCTCACGACTGAAGCTTTCTTT. The V and J genes are TRBV27 and TRBJ1-1, with D tentatively TRBD1 (5 bases). CDR1 MNHEY and CDR2 SMNVEV come from the germline V gene (reference sequence). The germline V and J ends were trimmed by 5 bases and 5 bases, with 15 bases remaining between them. The CDR3 spans 14 residues.

This chain uses TRBV7-2 with TRBJ2-5; D is perhaps TRBD2 (6 bases). The J call may be wrong; the DNA end is better matched by TRBJ2-1. The CDR3 has 13 amino acids. CDR1 and CDR2 (germline): SGHTA, FQGNSA. The CDR3 nucleotides are TGTGCCAGCAGGAAGACTAGTGTGAATGAGCAGTTCTTC. This codes for CASRKTSVNEQFF.